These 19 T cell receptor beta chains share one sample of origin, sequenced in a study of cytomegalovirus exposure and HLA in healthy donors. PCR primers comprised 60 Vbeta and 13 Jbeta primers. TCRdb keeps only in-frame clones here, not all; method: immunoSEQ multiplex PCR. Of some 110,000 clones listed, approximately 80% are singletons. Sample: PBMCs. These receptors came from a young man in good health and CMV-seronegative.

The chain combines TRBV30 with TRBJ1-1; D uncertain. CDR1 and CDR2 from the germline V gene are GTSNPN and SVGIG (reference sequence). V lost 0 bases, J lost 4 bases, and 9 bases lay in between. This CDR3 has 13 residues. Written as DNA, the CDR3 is TGTGCCTGGAGTGTCGGGGTGAGCACTGAAGCTTTCTTT. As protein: CAWSVGVSTEAFF.

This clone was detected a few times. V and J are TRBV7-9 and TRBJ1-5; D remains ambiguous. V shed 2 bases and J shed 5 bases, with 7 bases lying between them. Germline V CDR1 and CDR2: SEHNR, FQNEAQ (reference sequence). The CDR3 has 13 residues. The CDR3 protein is CASSLLSDQPQHF. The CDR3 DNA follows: TGTGCCAGCAGCTTACTCAGTGATCAGCCCCAGCATTTT.

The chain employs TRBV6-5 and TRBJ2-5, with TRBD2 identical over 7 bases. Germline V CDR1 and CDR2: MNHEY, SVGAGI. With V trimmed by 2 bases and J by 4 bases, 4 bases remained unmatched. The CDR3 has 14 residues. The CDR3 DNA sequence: TGTGCCAGCAGTTACGGGGGGGACCGAGAGACCCAGTACTTC. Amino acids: CASSYGGDRETQYF.

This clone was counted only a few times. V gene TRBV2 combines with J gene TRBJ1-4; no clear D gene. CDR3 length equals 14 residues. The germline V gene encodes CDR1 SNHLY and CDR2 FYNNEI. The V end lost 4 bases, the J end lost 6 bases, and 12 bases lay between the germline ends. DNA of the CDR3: TGTGCCAGCAGTGGACGGGTAACCTATGAAAAACTGTTTTTT. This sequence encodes CASSGRVTYEKLFF.

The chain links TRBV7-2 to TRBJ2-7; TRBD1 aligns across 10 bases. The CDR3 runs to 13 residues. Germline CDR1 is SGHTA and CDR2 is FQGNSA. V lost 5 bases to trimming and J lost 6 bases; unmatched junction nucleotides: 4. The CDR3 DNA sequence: TGTGCCAGCAGCCCCCGACAGGGGGCCGAGCAGTACTTC. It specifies CASSPRQGAEQYF.

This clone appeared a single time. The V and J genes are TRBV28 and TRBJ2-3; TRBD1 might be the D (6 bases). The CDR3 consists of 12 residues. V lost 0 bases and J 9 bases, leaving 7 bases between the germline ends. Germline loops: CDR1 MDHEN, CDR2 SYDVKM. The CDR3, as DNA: TGTGCCAGCAGTTTATGGGACAGAACGCAGTATTTT. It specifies CASSLWDRTQYF.

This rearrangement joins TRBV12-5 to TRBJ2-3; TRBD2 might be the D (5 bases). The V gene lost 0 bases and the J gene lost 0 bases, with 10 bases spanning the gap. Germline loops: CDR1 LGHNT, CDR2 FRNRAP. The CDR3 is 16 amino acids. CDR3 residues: CASGLVVARSTDTQYF. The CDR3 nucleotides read TGTGCTAGTGGTTTGGTGGTAGCGAGGAGCACAGATACGCAGTATTTT.

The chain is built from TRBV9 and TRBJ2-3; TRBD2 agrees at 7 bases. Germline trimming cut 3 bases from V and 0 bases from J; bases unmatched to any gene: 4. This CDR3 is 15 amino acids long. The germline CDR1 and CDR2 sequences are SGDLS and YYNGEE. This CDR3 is CASSAQRDSTDTQYF. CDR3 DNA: TGTGCCAGCAGCGCTCAGCGGGATAGCACAGATACGCAGTATTTT.

CDR3 nucleotide sequence: TGTGCCAGCAGCTTGGGCGGACAGACTAATGAAAAACTGTTTTTT. It is translated as CASSLGGQTNEKLFF. This chain links TRBV5-4 with TRBJ1-4, with D possibly matching TRBD1 (6 bases). Germline CDR1 reads SGHNT; CDR2 reads YYREEE (reference sequence). CDR3 length equals 15 residues. Deletions cut 0 bases from V and 2 bases from J, with 8 bases between.

The CDR3 nucleotides read TGCGCCAGCAGCCAAGAGCCGGGAACTAATGAAAAACTGTTTTTT. As protein: CASSQEPGTNEKLFF. This chain joins TRBV4-1 and TRBJ1-4; no firm D call. The CDR3 totals 15 residues. The V gene's germline CDR1 is MGHRA and CDR2 YSYEKL. Trimming cost V 0 bases and J 1 base, with 6 bases left between them.

For the CDR3, the DNA is TGTGCCTGGAGAAGTACGGCGGGGGCCGGCGGGGAGCTGTTTTTT. Amino acid sequence: CAWRSTAGAGGELFF. The chain recombines TRBV30 with TRBJ2-2; D might be TRBD2 (7 bases). Germline CDR1 and CDR2: GTSNPN and SVGIG (reference sequence). Between the trimmed V and J ends, which lost 3 bases and 7 bases, there was a span of 18 bases. The CDR3 has 15 amino acids. Full variable domain (missing parts from reference TRBV30 and TRBJ2-2): SQTIHQWPATLVQPVGSPLSLECTVEGTSNPNLYWYRQAAGRGLQLLFYSVGIGQISSEVPQNLSASRPQDRQFILSSKKLLLSDSGFYLCAWRSTAGAGGELFFGEGSRLTVL.

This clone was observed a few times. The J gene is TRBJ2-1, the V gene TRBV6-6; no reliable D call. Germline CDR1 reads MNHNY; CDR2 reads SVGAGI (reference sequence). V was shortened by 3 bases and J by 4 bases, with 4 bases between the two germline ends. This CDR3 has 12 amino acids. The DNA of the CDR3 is TGTGCCAGCAGTTATTATTACAATGAGCAGTTCTTC. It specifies CASSYYYNEQFF.

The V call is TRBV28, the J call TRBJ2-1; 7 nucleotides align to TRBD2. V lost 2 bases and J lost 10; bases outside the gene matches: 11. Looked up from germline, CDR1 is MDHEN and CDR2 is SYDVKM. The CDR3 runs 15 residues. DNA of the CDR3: TGTGCCAGCAGTTTACCGGGGGGAAGAGGCCTAGAGCAGTTCTTC. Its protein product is CASSLPGGRGLEQFF.

The CDR3 sequence: CASSRGTTYTEAFF. For the CDR3, the DNA is TGTGCCAGTAGTAGGGGGACAACCTACACTGAAGCTTTCTTT. The gene calls are TRBV19 and TRBJ1-1; D possibly corresponds to TRBD1 (6 bases). V dropped 4 bases and J dropped 3 bases, with 12 bases sitting between them. Germline loops: CDR1 LNHDA, CDR2 SQIVND (reference sequence). The CDR3 extends over 14 amino acids. The variable domain in full, with the rest retrieved from reference TRBV19 and TRBJ1-1, is DGGITQSPKYLFRKEGQNVTLSCEQNLNHDAMYWYRQDPGQGLRLIYYSQIVNDFQKGDIAEGYSVSREKKESFPLTVTSAQKNPTAFYLCASSRGTTYTEAFFGQGTRLTVV.

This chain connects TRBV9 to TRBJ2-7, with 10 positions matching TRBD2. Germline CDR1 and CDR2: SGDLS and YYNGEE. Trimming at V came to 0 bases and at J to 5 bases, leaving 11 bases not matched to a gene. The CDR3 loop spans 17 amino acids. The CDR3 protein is CASSVGGSGGARDEQYF. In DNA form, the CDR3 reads TGTGCCAGCAGCGTAGGGGGCAGCGGGGGGGCCAGGGACGAGCAGTACTTC.

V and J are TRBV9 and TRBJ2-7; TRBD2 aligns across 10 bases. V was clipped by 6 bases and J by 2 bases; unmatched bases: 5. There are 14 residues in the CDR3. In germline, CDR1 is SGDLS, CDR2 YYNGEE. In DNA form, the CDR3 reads TGTGCCAGCAACCCTAGCGGGGGTACCTACGAGCAGTACTTC. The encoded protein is CASNPSGGTYEQYF.

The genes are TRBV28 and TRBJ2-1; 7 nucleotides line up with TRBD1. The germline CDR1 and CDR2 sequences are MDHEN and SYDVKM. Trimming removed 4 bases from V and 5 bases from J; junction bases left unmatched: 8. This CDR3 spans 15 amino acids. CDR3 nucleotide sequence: TGTGCCAGCAGTTACCGGGACAGAGCTCACAATGAGCAGTTCTTC. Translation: CASSYRDRAHNEQFF.

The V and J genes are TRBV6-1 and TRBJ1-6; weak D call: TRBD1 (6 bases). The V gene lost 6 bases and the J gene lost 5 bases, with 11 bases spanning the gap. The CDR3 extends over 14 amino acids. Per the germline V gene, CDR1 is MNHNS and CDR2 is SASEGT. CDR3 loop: CASSGQYNNSPLHF. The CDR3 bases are TGTGCCAGCAGCGGACAGTATAATAATTCACCCCTCCACTTT.

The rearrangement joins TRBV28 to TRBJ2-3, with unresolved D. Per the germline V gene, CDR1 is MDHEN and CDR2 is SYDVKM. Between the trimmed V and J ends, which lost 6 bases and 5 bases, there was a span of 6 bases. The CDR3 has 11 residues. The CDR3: CASRSLDTQYF. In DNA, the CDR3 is TGTGCCAGCAGGTCGTTAGATACGCAGTATTTT.